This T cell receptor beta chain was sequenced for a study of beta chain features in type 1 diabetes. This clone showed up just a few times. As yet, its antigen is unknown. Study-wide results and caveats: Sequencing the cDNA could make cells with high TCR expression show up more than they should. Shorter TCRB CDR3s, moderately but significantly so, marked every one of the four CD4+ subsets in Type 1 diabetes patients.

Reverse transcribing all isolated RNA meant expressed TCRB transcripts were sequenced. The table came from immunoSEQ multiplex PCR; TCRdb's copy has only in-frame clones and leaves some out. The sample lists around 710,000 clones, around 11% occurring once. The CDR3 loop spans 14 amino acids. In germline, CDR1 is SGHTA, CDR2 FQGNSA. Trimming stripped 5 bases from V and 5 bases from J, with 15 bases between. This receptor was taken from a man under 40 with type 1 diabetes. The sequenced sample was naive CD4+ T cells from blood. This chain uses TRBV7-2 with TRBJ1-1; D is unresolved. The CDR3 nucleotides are TGTGCCAGCAGCCCCTCGGCGGTGCGGACTGAAGCTTTCTTT. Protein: CASSPSAVRTEAFF.